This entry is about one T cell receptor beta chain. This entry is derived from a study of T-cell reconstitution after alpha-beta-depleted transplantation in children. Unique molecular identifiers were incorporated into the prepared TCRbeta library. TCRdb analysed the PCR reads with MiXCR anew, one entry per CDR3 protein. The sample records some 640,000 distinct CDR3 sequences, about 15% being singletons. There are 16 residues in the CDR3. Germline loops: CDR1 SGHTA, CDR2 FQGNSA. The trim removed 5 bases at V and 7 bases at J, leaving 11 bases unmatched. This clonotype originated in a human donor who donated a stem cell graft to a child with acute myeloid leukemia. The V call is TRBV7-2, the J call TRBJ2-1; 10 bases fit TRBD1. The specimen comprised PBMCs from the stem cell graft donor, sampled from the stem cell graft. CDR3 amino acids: CASSARGGQGGNEQFF. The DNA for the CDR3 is TGTGCCAGCAGCGCTAGGGGCGGACAGGGGGGGAATGAGCAGTTCTTC.